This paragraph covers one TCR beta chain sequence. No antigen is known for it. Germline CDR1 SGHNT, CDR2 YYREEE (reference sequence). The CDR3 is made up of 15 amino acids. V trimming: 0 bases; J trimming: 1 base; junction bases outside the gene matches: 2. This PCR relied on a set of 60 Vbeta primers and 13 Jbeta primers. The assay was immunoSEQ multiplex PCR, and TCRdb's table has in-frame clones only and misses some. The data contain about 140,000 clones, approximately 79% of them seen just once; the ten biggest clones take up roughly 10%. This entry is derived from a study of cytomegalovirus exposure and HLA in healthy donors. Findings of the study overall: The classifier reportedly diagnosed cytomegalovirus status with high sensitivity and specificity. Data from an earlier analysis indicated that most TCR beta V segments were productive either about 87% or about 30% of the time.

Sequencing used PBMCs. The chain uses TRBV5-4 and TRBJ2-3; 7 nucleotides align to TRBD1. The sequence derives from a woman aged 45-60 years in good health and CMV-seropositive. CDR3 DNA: TGTGCCAGCAGCTTGGCCACAGGGGGCACAGATACGCAGTATTTT. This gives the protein CASSLATGGTDTQYF.